The 28 T cell receptor beta chains below all came from one sample that was sequenced in a study of T cell repertoires in cytomegalovirus infection. The antigens these receptors bind are not known. TCRdb re-analysed the reads in MiXCR, keeping a single row per CDR3 protein. Among fewer than 1,000,000 distinct CDR3 sequences, less than 35% were seen once, and the ten largest hold around an eighth. The input for sequencing was cultured CD8+ T cells from PBMCs, taken from culture after CMV antigen stimulation. The receptors were sampled from a human donor in good health (CMV status not recorded). Some clones in this sample may be carry-over from other donors' samples.

This clonotype turned up a few times. The chain couples TRBV18 to TRBJ1-2; TRBD1 aligns across 7 bases. The CDR3 has 18 amino acids. Trimming at V came to 2 bases and at J to 5 bases, leaving 17 bases not matched to a gene. CDR1 is KGHSH, CDR2 LQKENI, per germline. The CDR3 sequence: CASSPSPGGLIHRYGYTF. CDR3 in DNA: TGTGCCAGCTCACCAAGTCCAGGGGGACTAATTCACCGGTATGGCTACACCTTC.

The rearrangement links TRBV14 to TRBJ2-1; D is unresolved. V lost 0 bases, J lost 15 bases, and 12 bases lay in between. The CDR3 is made up of 12 amino acids. Per germline, CDR1 SGHDN and CDR2 FVKESK. The CDR3 sequence is CASSQDLEVWFF. Here the CDR3 DNA reads TGTGCCAGCAGCCAAGATCTGGAAGTTTGGTTCTTC.

V gene TRBV20-1 combines with J gene TRBJ1-5; D is ambiguous. CDR3 length: 15 amino acids. CDR1 and CDR2 (germline): DFQATT, SNEGSKA (reference sequence). The V end lost 5 bases, the J end lost 0 bases, and 14 bases lay between the germline ends. CDR3 nucleotides: TGCAGTGCTGGCAAGGACGGGCCTAGCAATCAGCCCCAGCATTTT. Its translation is CSAGKDGPSNQPQHF.

This clonotype was seen many times. V usage is TRBV7-9 and J usage is TRBJ2-1; 12 nucleotides line up with TRBD2. CDR3 length equals 16 residues. Unmatched junction bases numbered 2, after V lost 5 bases and J lost 0 bases. Germline CDR1 reads SEHNR; CDR2 reads FQNEAQ (reference sequence). CDR3 nucleotide sequence: TGTGCCAGCAGCGGGACTAGCGGGTTCTCCTACAATGAGCAGTTCTTC. Its protein is CASSGTSGFSYNEQFF. Full variable domain (outside the CDR3, taken from reference TRBV7-9 and TRBJ2-1): DTGVSQNPRHKITKRGQNVTFRCDPISEHNRLYWYRQTLGQGPEFLTYFQNEAQLEKSRLLSDRFSAERPKGSFSTLEIQRTEQGDSAMYLCASSGTSGFSYNEQFFGPGTRLTVL.

This clonotype was counted many times. The chain has TRBV4-3 and TRBJ1-1; the D is unclear. The CDR3 totals 15 residues. Per germline, CDR1 LGHNA and CDR2 YSLEER. V was cut by 0 bases and J by 1 base, with 9 bases left in between. This chain's CDR3 is CASSQDRSGNTEAFF. CDR3 bases: TGCGCCAGCAGCCAAGATCGAAGTGGGAACACTGAAGCTTTCTTT.

The chain employs TRBV7-6 and TRBJ2-3, with a tentative D call TRBD1 (6 bases). The CDR3 has 18 residues. Germline V lookup: CDR1 SGHVS, CDR2 FNYEAQ. Trimming pared 4 bases from V and 0 bases from J, leaving 20 bases between. CDR3 DNA sequence: TGTGCCAGCAGCTCGCCCAGGGGTGTCGGGGCCAGCACAGATACGCAGTATTTT. Translating it yields CASSSPRGVGASTDTQYF.

Only a few counts were recorded for this clonotype. V and J are TRBV7-8 and TRBJ2-2, with D unclear. There are 13 residues in the CDR3. V gave up 8 bases and J gave up 5 bases, with 12 bases separating them. Germline V gives CDR1 SGHVS, CDR2 FQNEAQ. The CDR3: CASSGVGTGELFF. CDR3 coding DNA: TGTGCCAGCTCTGGTGTCGGTACCGGGGAGCTGTTTTTT.

Many counts were recorded for this clonotype. V and J are TRBV19 and TRBJ2-1, with D maybe TRBD2 (5 bases). The CDR3 consists of 12 residues. The ends were cut back, 10 bases at V and 4 bases at J, with 11 bases in the middle. CDR1 LNHDA and CDR2 SQIVND come from the germline V gene (reference sequence). CDR3 in amino acids: CATRGGYNEQFF. The CDR3 DNA reads TGTGCCACCCGAGGAGGATACAATGAGCAGTTCTTC.

This clonotype has ten or more counts. The chain employs TRBV28 and TRBJ1-4, with a weak D call TRBD1 (6 bases). The CDR3 is made up of 17 amino acids. V shed 6 bases and J shed 2 bases, with 19 bases lying between them. Germline CDR1 reads MDHEN; CDR2 reads SYDVKM. CDR3 protein: CASSPEGGWATNEKLFF. Here the CDR3 DNA reads TGTGCCAGCAGCCCCGAGGGGGGCTGGGCTACTAATGAAAAACTGTTTTTT.

The rearrangement uses TRBV4-1 and TRBJ2-1; 8 positions agree with TRBD1. The CDR3 is made up of 13 amino acids. The V and J ends lost 4 bases and 8 bases, in that order; junction bases with no gene match: 4. From germline, CDR1 is MGHRA and CDR2 YSYEKL. The CDR3 sequence: CASSPGGRDEQFF. CDR3 DNA sequence: TGCGCCAGCAGCCCAGGGGGCCGGGATGAGCAGTTCTTC.

The rearrangement joins TRBV10-3 to TRBJ2-5; D unclear. Germline V lookup: CDR1 ENHRY, CDR2 SYGVKD. The CDR3 has 14 residues. V lost 0 bases to trimming and J lost 3 bases, with 8 bases between them. As DNA, the CDR3 is TGTGCCATCAGTGAGTCGGAAAGGAAAGAGACCCAGTACTTC. This gives the protein CAISESERKETQYF.

The CDR3 DNA reads as TGTGCCAGCAGTTACTTCACGAACACCGGGGAGCTGTTTTTT. It translates to CASSYFTNTGELFF. The rearrangement uses TRBV6-6 and TRBJ2-2; D is ambiguous. The CDR3 consists of 14 residues. The germline V gene encodes CDR1 MNHNY and CDR2 SVGAGI (reference sequence). The germline V and J ends were trimmed by 1 base and 0 bases, with 3 bases remaining between them.

This clonotype was seen many times. The chain uses TRBV9 and TRBJ1-1, with D possibly matching TRBD1 (5 bases). Looked up from germline, CDR1 is SGDLS and CDR2 is YYNGEE. CDR3 length equals 13 residues. V lost 5 bases to trimming and J lost 1 base, with 9 bases between them. The CDR3 sequence is CASSPGTNTEAFF. CDR3 bases: TGTGCCAGCAGTCCTGGGACGAACACTGAAGCTTTCTTT. The full variable domain, rest sourced from reference TRBV9 and TRBJ1-1, is DSGVTQTPKHLITATGQRVTLRCSPRSGDLSVYWYQQSLDQGLQFLIQYYNGEERAKGNILERFSAQQFPDLHSELNLSSLELGDSALYFCASSPGTNTEAFFGQGTRLTVV.

The chain is built from TRBV7-8 and TRBJ2-7; 7 bases line up with TRBD1. With V trimmed by 5 bases and J by 2 bases, 9 bases remained unmatched. Germline lookup yields CDR1 SGHVS and CDR2 FQNEAQ. The CDR3 contains 15 residues. This CDR3 is CASSKGSRGTYEQYV. The CDR3, as DNA: TGTGCCAGCAGCAAAGGGAGCAGGGGGACCTACGAGCAGTACGTC.

The genes are TRBV15 and TRBJ1-1; D is perhaps TRBD1 (6 bases). Deletions cut 0 bases from V and 2 bases from J, with 13 bases between. The CDR3 sequence is 16 residues long. Germline V gene lookup returns CDR1 LNHNV and CDR2 YYDKDF (reference sequence). The DNA of the CDR3 is TGTGCCACCAGCAGAGATCCCTCCAGGGGAAACACTGAAGCTTTCTTT. Residues: CATSRDPSRGNTEAFF.

In its sample, this clonotype was seen many times. The rearrangement uses TRBV7-9 and TRBJ2-1; TRBD2 matches 10 bases. After removal of 0 bases from V and 9 bases from J, the junction contained 11 bases not matched to a gene. This CDR3 spans 17 amino acids. Germline V gene sequence: CDR1 SEHNR, CDR2 FQNEAQ (reference sequence). Here the CDR3 reads CASSLAASGGKDGEQFF. Written as DNA, the CDR3 is TGTGCCAGCAGCTTAGCCGCTAGCGGGGGTAAGGATGGTGAGCAGTTCTTC.

Details on this clonotype: Possible read error: a much larger clone is one base away. This rearrangement joins TRBV6-1 to TRBJ2-1, with 11 bases fitting TRBD2. V shed 1 base, J shed 14 bases, and the junction held 10 bases outside the gene matches. CDR3 size: 15 residues. Germline CDR1 MNHNS, CDR2 SASEGT. DNA of the CDR3: TGTGCCAGCAGTGAAGGTGGTAGCGGGGGGGATGTCGAGTTCTTC. It translates to CASSEGGSGGDVEFF.

The chain recombines TRBV5-1 with TRBJ2-7; 10 nucleotides match TRBD1. V trimming: 4 bases; J trimming: 3 bases; junction bases outside the gene matches: 7. The CDR3 loop spans 15 amino acids. From germline, CDR1 is SGHRS and CDR2 YFSETQ. Here the CDR3 reads CASSPGTGANYEQYF. The CDR3, as DNA: TGCGCCAGCAGCCCGGGGACAGGGGCCAACTACGAGCAGTACTTC.

This clonotype was observed a single time. The chain is built from TRBV18 and TRBJ1-2; possibly TRBD1 for D (6 bases). Trimming cost V 10 bases and J 6 bases, with 27 bases left between them. Per germline, CDR1 KGHSH and CDR2 LQKENI. The CDR3 is 16 residues long. Written as DNA, the CDR3 is TGTGCCAACTCGAGTCGGGGGCCAACTTATCTTAATGGCTACACCTTC. It codes for CANSSRGPTYLNGYTF. Full variable domain (remainder filled in from reference TRBV18 and TRBJ1-2): NAGVMQNPRHLVRRRGQEARLRCSPMKGHSHVYWYRQLPEEGLKFMVYLQKENIIDESGMPKERFSAEFPKEGPSILRIQQVVRGDSAAYFCANSSRGPTYLNGYTFGSGTRLTVV.

This clonotype was seen only a few times. The chain combines TRBV7-9 with TRBJ2-2; 7 nucleotides line up with TRBD1. The CDR3 covers 15 residues. Germline V CDR1 and CDR2: SEHNR, FQNEAQ (reference sequence). V dropped 6 bases and J dropped 4; count of bases not matched to a gene: 8. Here the CDR3 reads CASRPDRDPTGELFF. In nucleotides, the CDR3 is TGTGCCAGCAGACCCGACAGGGATCCCACCGGGGAGCTGTTTTTT. The full variable domain, rest sourced from reference TRBV7-9 and TRBJ2-2, is DTGVSQNPRHKITKRGQNVTFRCDPISEHNRLYWYRQTLGQGPEFLTYFQNEAQLEKSRLLSDRFSAERPKGSFSTLEIQRTEQGDSAMYLCASRPDRDPTGELFFGEGSRLTVL.

This clonotype was found many times. This chain joins TRBV7-9 and TRBJ2-2; 8 bases are a match to TRBD1. The V gene end was trimmed by 4 bases and the J gene end by 5 bases; junction bases not matched to a gene: 12. This CDR3 has 17 residues. From germline, CDR1 is SEHNR and CDR2 FQNEAQ (reference sequence). CDR3 DNA: TGTGCCAGCAGCTCCAATCCTGGACAGGGTCGGACCGGGGAGCTGTTTTTT. Protein: CASSSNPGQGRTGELFF.

The chain employs TRBV9 and TRBJ1-2; no clear D. This CDR3 is built from 11 residues. The germline V and J ends were trimmed by 3 bases and 4 bases, with 4 bases remaining between them. Germline V lookup: CDR1 SGDLS, CDR2 YYNGEE. This CDR3 reads CASSELYGYTF. In DNA, the CDR3 is TGTGCCAGCAGCGAACTCTATGGCTACACCTTC.

There are a few counts of this clonotype. CDR3 protein: CASSRKDQGPINSPLHF. DNA for the CDR3: TGCGCCAGCAGCCGTAAGGACCAGGGCCCAATCAATTCACCCCTCCACTTT. The chain is built from TRBV4-1 and TRBJ1-6, with a weak D call TRBD1 (5 bases). CDR3 size: 17 residues. Germline V gene lookup returns CDR1 MGHRA and CDR2 YSYEKL. The V and J ends lost 4 bases and 7 bases respectively, with 20 bases between them.

CDR3 coding DNA: TGTGCCAGCAGCCAGCCACAGGGGGGGTTTGAGCAGTACGTC. This gives the protein CASSQPQGGFEQYV. The genes are TRBV6-5 and TRBJ2-7, with a weak D call TRBD1 (8 bases). V was shortened by 6 bases and J by 7 bases, with 19 bases between the two germline ends. This CDR3 is 14 amino acids long. CDR1 is MNHEY, CDR2 SVGAGI, per germline.

This chain uses TRBV20-1 with TRBJ1-1, with D perhaps TRBD1 (5 bases). The germline V gene has CDR1 DFQATT and CDR2 SNEGSKA (reference sequence). This CDR3 is built from 17 residues. Trimming took 0 bases from V and 0 from J, leaving 17 bases between them. The CDR3 nucleotides are TGCAGTGCTAGAGATCCCGAACAGGAGCACTTGAACACTGAAGCTTTCTTT. It encodes CSARDPEQEHLNTEAFF.

This clonotype was seen ten or more times. The chain combines TRBV7-3 with TRBJ2-3; D unclear. CDR1 is SGHTA, CDR2 FQGTGA, per germline. V lost 5 bases and J 4 bases, leaving 16 bases between the germline ends. The CDR3 runs 15 residues. The CDR3, as DNA: TGTGCCAGCAGCCCCTTCGGGTTCCGCGCAGATACGCAGTATTTT. Translation: CASSPFGFRADTQYF.

The CDR3 DNA reads as TGCAGTGCGGCACCCAGCGGGGTCGACCAAGAGACCCAGTACTTC. Its translation: CSAAPSGVDQETQYF. J is TRBJ2-5 and V is TRBV20-1, with 7 bases lining up with TRBD2. The ends lost 6 bases at V and 0 bases at J; junction bases unmatched: 10. CDR3 size: 15 residues. CDR1 and CDR2 from the germline V gene are DFQATT and SNEGSKA (reference sequence).

V gene TRBV10-3 combines with J gene TRBJ1-1; D is unclear. The V and J ends lost 3 bases and 0 bases respectively, with 20 bases between them. Germline values: CDR1 ENHRY, CDR2 SYGVKD. The CDR3 has 18 amino acids. DNA of the CDR3: TGTGCCATCAGTGACTTGTTGTTTGGGTCGATGATGAACACTGAAGCTTTCTTT. This encodes CAISDLLFGSMMNTEAFF.